This entry lists 9 T cell receptor beta chains sequenced from one sample in a study of cytomegalovirus exposure and HLA in healthy donors (dated by TCRdb to 2017 to 2019). Library method: the immunoSEQ multiplex PCR assay. The multiplex PCR relied on a mix of 60 forward primers for TCR Vbeta segments and 13 reverse primers for TCR Jbeta segments. The table was pulled from immuneACCESS by TCRdb, which kept in-frame rearrangements only. Such tables lose some clones; where checked, under half of the loss comes from unresolved V genes, and the rest has no known cause. The sample table shows roughly 120,000 clones, and about four fifths are seen once. Around 2.2% of the sample belongs to the ten largest clones. What was sequenced was PBMCs. The receptor source for this set is a woman aged 30 to 39 in good health and CMV-seronegative.

The chain links TRBV5-1 to TRBJ2-7; 10 nucleotides line up with TRBD1. The CDR3 is 15 amino acids. Trimming at V came to 2 bases and at J to 6 bases, leaving 8 bases not matched to a gene. Germline V CDR1 and CDR2: SGHRS, YFSETQ. The CDR3 DNA reads as TGCGCCAGCAGCTTAACCGGGACAGGGGTGGGCGAGCAGTACTTC. Encoded protein: CASSLTGTGVGEQYF.

This CDR3 is CASSKRLFPGQGYSGANVLTF. Written as DNA, the CDR3 is TGTGCCAGCAGCAAAAGACTATTCCCGGGACAGGGATACTCTGGGGCCAACGTCCTGACTTTC. The rearrangement uses TRBV21-1 and TRBJ2-6; the DNA was not used to check the table's D call, TRBD1. TRBV21-1 is annotated as a pseudogene. The CDR3 is 21 residues long.

The V and J genes are TRBV19 and TRBJ1-2; possibly TRBD1 for D (6 bases). Germline CDR1 and CDR2: LNHDA and SQIVND (reference sequence). The V end lost 7 bases, the J end lost 0 bases, and 18 bases lay between the germline ends. CDR3 length: 16 residues. The CDR3 DNA reads as TGTGCCAGTATGTGGGGAACAGGGCATGCTAACTATGGCTACACCTTC. Its translation: CASMWGTGHANYGYTF.

The CDR3 DNA is TGTGCCAGTAAACCGGGCTTGACTAGCGGGAGATTAAACACCGGGGAGCTGTTTTTT. It translates to CASKPGLTSGRLNTGELFF. The chain is built from TRBV19 and TRBJ2-2, with TRBD2 matching 12 bases. The CDR3 sequence is 19 residues long. Germline V gene lookup returns CDR1 LNHDA and CDR2 SQIVND (reference sequence). The V and J ends lost 7 bases and 2 bases, in that order; junction bases with no gene match: 14.

This clone was detected only a few times. This chain links TRBV27 with TRBJ2-1; TRBD2 matches at 9 bases. V dropped 2 bases and J dropped 6; count of bases not matched to a gene: 5. Per germline, CDR1 MNHEY and CDR2 SMNVEV (reference sequence). The CDR3 is 15 amino acids. CDR3 loop: CASSLPGLAFNEQFF. DNA of the CDR3: TGTGCCAGCAGTTTACCGGGACTAGCATTCAATGAGCAGTTCTTC.

V and J are TRBV2 and TRBJ2-2, with D possibly being TRBD2 (6 bases). This CDR3 spans 14 amino acids. V gave up 6 bases and J gave up 4 bases, with 12 bases separating them. Germline V CDR1 and CDR2: SNHLY, FYNNEI. In DNA form, the CDR3 reads TGTGCCAGCAGCAAAAACGGGGGCACCGGGGAGCTGTTTTTT. Its translation is CASSKNGGTGELFF. The full variable domain, with the rest looked up from reference TRBV2 and TRBJ2-2, is EPEVTQTPSHQVTQMGQEVILRCVPISNHLYFYWYRQILGQKVEFLVSFYNNEISEKSEIFDDQFSVERPDGSNFTLKIRSTKLEDSAMYFCASSKNGGTGELFFGEGSRLTVL.

The rearrangement joins TRBV7-3 to TRBJ2-5, with a tentative D call TRBD2 (6 bases). CDR3 length: 14 amino acids. Germline CDR1 is SGHTA and CDR2 is FQGTGA. V was clipped by 3 bases and J by 4 bases, with 12 bases between them. As DNA, the CDR3 is TGTGCCAGCAGCTTGGGGGGATTGGGAGAGACCCAGTACTTC. It codes for CASSLGGLGETQYF.

The chain recombines TRBV7-9 with TRBJ1-2; 7 bases fit TRBD1. The CDR3 totals 14 residues. Germline V lookup: CDR1 SEHNR, CDR2 FQNEAQ (reference sequence). The junction had 7 bases not matched to a gene; V was cut back by 3 bases and J by 6 bases. The CDR3 DNA reads as TGTGCCAGCAGCTTCGCCGGGACAGAACATGGCTACACCTTC. Protein sequence: CASSFAGTEHGYTF.

The V gene is TRBV5-4, the J gene TRBJ2-1; the D gene is possibly TRBD1 (6 bases). The CDR3 is made up of 15 amino acids. The V end was cut by 5 bases, the J end by 3 bases, with 15 bases between. The V gene's germline CDR1 is SGHNT and CDR2 YYREEE (reference sequence). CDR3 DNA sequence: TGTGCCAGCAGGTCCGGGACACGGGGCTACAATGAGCAGTTCTTC. Its translation: CASRSGTRGYNEQFF.